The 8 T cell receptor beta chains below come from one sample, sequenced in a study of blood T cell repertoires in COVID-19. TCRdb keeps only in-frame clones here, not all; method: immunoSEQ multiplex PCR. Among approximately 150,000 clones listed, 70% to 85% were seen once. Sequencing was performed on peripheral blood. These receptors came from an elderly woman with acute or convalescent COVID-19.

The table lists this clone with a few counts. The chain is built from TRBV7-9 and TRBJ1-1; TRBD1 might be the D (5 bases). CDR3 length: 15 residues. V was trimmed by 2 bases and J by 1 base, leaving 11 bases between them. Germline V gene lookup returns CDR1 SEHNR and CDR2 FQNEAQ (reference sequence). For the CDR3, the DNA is TGTGCCAGCAGCTTAATTACAGGATCGAACACTGAAGCTTTCTTT. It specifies CASSLITGSNTEAFF.

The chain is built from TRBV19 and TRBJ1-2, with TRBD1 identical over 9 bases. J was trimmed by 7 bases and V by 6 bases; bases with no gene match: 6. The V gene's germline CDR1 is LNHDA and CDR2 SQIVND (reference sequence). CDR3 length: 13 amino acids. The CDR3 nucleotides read TGTGCCAGTAGCCCGGGACAGGGTGGTGGCTACACCTTC. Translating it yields CASSPGQGGGYTF.

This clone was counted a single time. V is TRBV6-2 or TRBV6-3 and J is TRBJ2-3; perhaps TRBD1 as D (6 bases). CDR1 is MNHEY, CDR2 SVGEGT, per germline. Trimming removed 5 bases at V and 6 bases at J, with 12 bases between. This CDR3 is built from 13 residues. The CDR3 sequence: CASSATGWDTQYF. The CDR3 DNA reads TGTGCCAGCAGTGCTACAGGGTGGGATACGCAGTATTTT.

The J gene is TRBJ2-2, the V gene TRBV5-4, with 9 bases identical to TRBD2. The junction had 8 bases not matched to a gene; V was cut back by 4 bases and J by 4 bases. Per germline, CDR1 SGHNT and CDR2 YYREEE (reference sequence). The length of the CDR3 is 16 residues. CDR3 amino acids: CASSPGGGAATGELFF. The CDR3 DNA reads TGTGCCAGCAGCCCAGGCGGGGGGGCCGCCACCGGGGAGCTGTTTTTT.

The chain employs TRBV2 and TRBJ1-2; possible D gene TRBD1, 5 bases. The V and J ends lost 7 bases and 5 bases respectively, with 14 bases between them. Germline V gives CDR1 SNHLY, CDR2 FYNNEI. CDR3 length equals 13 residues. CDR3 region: CASNQLGGYGYTF. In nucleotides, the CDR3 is TGTGCCAGCAACCAATTGGGGGGGTATGGCTACACCTTC.

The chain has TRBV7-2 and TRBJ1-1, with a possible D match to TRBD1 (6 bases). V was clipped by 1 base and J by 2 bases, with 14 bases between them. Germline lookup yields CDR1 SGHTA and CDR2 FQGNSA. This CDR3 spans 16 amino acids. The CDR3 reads CASSLEATGFNTEAFF. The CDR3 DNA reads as TGTGCCAGCAGCTTAGAGGCGACAGGTTTTAACACTGAAGCTTTCTTT.

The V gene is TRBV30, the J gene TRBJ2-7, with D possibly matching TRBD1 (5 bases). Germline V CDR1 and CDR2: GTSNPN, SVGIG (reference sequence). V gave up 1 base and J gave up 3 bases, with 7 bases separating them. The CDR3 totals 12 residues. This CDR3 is CAWSGQNYEQYF. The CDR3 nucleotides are TGTGCCTGGAGTGGACAGAACTACGAGCAGTACTTC.

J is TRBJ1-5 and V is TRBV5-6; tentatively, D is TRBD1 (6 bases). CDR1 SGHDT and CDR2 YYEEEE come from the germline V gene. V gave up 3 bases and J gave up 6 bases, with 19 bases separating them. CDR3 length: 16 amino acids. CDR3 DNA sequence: TGTGCCAGCAGCTGGCCTCCCAGGGGTTTATTTCAGCCCCAGCATTTT. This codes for CASSWPPRGLFQPQHF.